Sequencing of this T cell receptor (beta chain) was carried out in a study of regulatory T cells in long-lasting Graves disease. Relying on iRepertoire HTBI primers and Arm-PCR of CDR3 regions, the team built TCR beta libraries. Each CDR3 protein is one row after TCRdb ran MiXCR on the multiplex PCR reads. Of hundreds of thousands of distinct CDR3 sequences listed, over 15% are singletons. This clonotype was seen more than once but under ten times. Antigen specificity is unknown. Time point noted: newly diagnosed GD, antithyroid drugs for less than 3 months. The TCR library was made from RNA extracted from PBMCs. An endocrinology department located in Xi'an, China, was where the patients came from. Broader study findings: It was in persistent disease that TRBV28, TRBJ1-2 and TRBJ2-5 were favored.

This CDR3 region has 14 residues. Germline V gene sequence: CDR1 DFQATT, CDR2 SNEGSKA (reference sequence). With 2 bases removed from V and 4 bases from J, the gap between germline ends came to 15 bases. The data also belong to a second study, concerning T cells in Graves' hyperthyroidism and ophthalmopathy. Turning to that study: If no ophthalmopathy progression occurred within 18 months, Graves' hyperthyroidism was stable.

The material was peripheral blood mononuclear cells (PBMCs), obtained at new diagnosis, from a patient treated with antithyroid drugs. The gene calls are TRBV20-1 and TRBJ2-7; D remains unclear. The TCR originated in a man in his forties or fifties with Graves disease. The CDR3 coding sequence is TGCAGTGCTAGAAGTAGCCGATATCCGTACGAGCAGTACTTC. The encoded protein is CSARSSRYPYEQYF.